The clone carrying this T cell receptor beta chain was detected a few times. This entry is derived from a study of early T cells in non-severe SARS-CoV-2 infection. Across the study: Sequencing targeted bulk RNA from unsorted whole blood, leaving chains unpaired.

Unique molecular identifier tags were affixed to discrete cDNA molecules. TCRdb reanalysed the 5' RACE reads using MiXCR and keeps one entry per CDR3 protein. The table includes fewer than 90,000 distinct CDR3 sequences, roughly 13% detected once. Germline V gives CDR1 SGHRS, CDR2 YFSETQ. CDR3 length: 14 residues. Trimming shortened V by 5 bases and J by 2 bases, and 10 bases separated the two germline ends. The clonotype originates from an adult who was a healthcare worker with PCR-confirmed SARS-CoV-2 infection or an uninfected control (not recorded which). The specimen sequenced was whole blood. The rearrangement joins TRBV5-1 to TRBJ2-2; D gene ambiguous. Written as DNA, the CDR3 is TGCGCCAGCAGGGACGTAACCAACACCGGGGAGCTGTTTTTT. Protein: CASRDVTNTGELFF. Using reference TRBV5-1 and TRBJ2-2 for the parts outside the CDR3, the full variable domain is KAGVTQTPRYLIKTRGQQVTLSCSPISGHRSVSWYQQTPGQGLQFLFEYFSETQRNKGNFPGRFSGRQFSNSRSEMNVSTLELGDSALYLCASRDVTNTGELFFGEGSRLTVL.